What follows is one T cell receptor beta chain and its context. TCRdb's table, derived via immunoSEQ multiplex PCR, lists solely in-frame clones and lacks some. Of hundreds of thousands of clones in the sample, 80% to 90% were seen once. The data derive from a study of blood T cell repertoires in COVID-19. The wider study: Acute-phase and convalescent COVID-19 samples originated in the United States, Italy and Spain.

Sequencing used PBMCs or T cells enriched from blood (not recorded which). This receptor was taken from a woman aged 45-59 years who had recovered from COVID-19.

CDR3 DNA sequence: TGTGCCAGCAGTTCTACGGGACAGGGGGTCTACGAGCAGTACTTC. This translates into CASSSTGQGVYEQYF. The J gene is TRBJ2-7, the V gene TRBV7-2; TRBD1 matches 11 bases. The CDR3 runs 15 residues. The germline V gene has CDR1 SGHTA and CDR2 FQGNSA. J gave up 3 bases and V 6 bases, and 7 bases lay outside the gene matches.